This TCR beta chain was documented in a study of T-cell memory formation after mild COVID-19. The CDR3 sequence is 15 residues long. V shed 3 bases and J shed 4 bases, with 15 bases lying between them. CDR1 and CDR2 (germline): MNHEY, SMNVEV (reference sequence). As concerns this clonotype: Its specificity is not known.

TCRdb re-analysed the 5' RACE reads in MiXCR, keeping a single row per CDR3 protein. The data contain under 350,000 distinct CDR3 sequences, about 17% of them singletons. Study-wide findings and caveats: Clones from the second wave (peaking day 37) had unconfirmed SARS-CoV-2 specificity.

The sequenced sample was PBMCs or a T cell subset sorted from them (not recorded which). The rearrangement uses TRBV27 and TRBJ2-5, with D perhaps assigned TRBD1 or TRBD2 (5 bases each). This clonotype originated in a man between 18 and 29 years old who had mild COVID-19 (a few samples of this study predate the infection). Cell type and time point are not known. For the CDR3, the DNA is TGTGCCAGCAGTTTCGGGACCCTACTTCCAGAGACCCAGTACTTC. It yields the protein CASSFGTLLPETQYF.